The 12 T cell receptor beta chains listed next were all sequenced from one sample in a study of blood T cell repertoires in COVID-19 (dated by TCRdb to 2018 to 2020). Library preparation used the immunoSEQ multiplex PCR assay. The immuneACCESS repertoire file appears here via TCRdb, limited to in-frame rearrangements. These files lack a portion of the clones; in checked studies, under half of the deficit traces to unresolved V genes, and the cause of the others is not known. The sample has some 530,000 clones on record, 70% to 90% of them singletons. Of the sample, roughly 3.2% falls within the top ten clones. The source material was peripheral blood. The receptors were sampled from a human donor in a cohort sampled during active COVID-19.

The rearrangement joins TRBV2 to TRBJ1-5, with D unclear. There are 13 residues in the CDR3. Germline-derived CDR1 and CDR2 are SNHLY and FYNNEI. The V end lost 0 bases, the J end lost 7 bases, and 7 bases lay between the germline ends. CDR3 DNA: TGTGCCAGCAGTGAAGCGCTTGGCCAGCCCCAGCATTTT. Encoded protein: CASSEALGQPQHF.

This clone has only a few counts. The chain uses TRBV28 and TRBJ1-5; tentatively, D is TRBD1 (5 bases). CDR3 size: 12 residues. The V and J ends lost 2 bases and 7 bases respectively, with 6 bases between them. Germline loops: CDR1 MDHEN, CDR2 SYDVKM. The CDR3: CASSLGAQPQHF. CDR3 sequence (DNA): TGTGCCAGCAGTTTAGGGGCCCAGCCCCAGCATTTT.

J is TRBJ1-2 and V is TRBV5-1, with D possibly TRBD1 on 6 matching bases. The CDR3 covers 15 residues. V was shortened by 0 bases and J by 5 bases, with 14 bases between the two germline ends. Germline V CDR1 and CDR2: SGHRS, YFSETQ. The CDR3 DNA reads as TGCGCCAGCAGCTTGGGTTTGTCAGGGGAATATGGCTACACCTTC. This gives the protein CASSLGLSGEYGYTF.

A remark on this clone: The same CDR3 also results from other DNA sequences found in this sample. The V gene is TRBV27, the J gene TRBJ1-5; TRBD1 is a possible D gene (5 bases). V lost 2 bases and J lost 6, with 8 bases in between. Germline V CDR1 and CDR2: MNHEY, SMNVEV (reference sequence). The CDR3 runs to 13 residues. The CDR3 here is CASSLGARQPQHF. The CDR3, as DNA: TGTGCCAGCAGTTTAGGGGCCCGTCAGCCCCAGCATTTT.

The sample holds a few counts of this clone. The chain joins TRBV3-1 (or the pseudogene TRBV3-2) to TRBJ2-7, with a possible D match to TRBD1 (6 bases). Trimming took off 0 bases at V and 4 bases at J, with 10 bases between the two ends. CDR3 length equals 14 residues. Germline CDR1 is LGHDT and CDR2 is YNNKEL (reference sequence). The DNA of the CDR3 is TGTGCCAGCAGCCAAGAGGGGACATTTTACGAGCAGTACTTC. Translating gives CASSQEGTFYEQYF.

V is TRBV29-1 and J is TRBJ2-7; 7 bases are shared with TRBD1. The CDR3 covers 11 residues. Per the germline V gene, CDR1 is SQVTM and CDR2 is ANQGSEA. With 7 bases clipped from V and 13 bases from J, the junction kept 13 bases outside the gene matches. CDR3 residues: CSAEIDRVIYF. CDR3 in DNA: TGCAGCGCCGAAATTGACAGGGTAATATACTTC.

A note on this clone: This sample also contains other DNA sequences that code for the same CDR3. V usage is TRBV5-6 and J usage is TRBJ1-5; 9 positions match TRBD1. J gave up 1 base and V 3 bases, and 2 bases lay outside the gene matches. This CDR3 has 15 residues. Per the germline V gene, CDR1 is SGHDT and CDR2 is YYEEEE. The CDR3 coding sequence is TGTGCCAGCAGCTCCGGGACAGGGAGCAATCAGCCCCAGCATTTT. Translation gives CASSSGTGSNQPQHF.

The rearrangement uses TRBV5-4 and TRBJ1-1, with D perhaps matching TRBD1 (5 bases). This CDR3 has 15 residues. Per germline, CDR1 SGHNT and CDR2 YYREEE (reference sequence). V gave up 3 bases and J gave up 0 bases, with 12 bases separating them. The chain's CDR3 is CASSWGLGVNTEAFF. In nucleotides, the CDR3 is TGTGCCAGCAGCTGGGGACTGGGGGTGAACACTGAAGCTTTCTTT.

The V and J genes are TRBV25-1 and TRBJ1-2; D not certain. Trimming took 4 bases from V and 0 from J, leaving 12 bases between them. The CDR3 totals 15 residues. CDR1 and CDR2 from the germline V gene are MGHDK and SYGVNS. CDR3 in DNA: TGTGCCAGCAGTGGGGCAGAAAATCCTAACTATGGCTACACCTTC. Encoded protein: CASSGAENPNYGYTF.

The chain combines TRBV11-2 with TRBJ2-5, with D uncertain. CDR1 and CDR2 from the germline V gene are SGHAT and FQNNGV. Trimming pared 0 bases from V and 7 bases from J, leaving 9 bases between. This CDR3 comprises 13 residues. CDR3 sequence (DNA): TGTGCCAGCAGCTTAGACAGACTTGGGACCCAGTACTTC. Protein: CASSLDRLGTQYF.

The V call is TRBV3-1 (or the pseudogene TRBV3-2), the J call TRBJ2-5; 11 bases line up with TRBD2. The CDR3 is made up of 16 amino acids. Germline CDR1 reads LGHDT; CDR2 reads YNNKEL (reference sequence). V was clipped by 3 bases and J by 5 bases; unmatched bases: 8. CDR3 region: CASSHITSGRLETQYF. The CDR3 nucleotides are TGTGCCAGCAGCCACATAACTAGCGGGAGACTGGAGACCCAGTACTTC.

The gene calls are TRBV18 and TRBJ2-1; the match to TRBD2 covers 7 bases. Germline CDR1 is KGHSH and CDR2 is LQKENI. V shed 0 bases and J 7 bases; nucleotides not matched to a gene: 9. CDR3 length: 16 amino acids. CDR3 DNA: TGTGCCAGCTCACCACCCTCGGCGGGAGCTGGTAATGAGCAGTTCTTC. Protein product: CASSPPSAGAGNEQFF.